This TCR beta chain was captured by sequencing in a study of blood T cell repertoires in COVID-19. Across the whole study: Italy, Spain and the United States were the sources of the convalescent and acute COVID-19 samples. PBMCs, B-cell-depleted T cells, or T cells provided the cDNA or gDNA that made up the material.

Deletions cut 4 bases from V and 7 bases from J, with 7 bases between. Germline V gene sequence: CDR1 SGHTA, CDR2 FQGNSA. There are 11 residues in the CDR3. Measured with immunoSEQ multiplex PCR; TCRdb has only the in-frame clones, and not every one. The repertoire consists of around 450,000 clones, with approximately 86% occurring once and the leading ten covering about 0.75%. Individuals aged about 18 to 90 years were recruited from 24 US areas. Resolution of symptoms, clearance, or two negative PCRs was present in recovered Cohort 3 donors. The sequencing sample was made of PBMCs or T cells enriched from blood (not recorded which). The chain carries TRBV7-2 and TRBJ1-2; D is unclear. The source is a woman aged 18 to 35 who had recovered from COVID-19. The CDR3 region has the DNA TGTGCCAGCAGCTCCTACCGTGGCTACACCTTC. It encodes CASSSYRGYTF.